These 5 T cell receptor beta chains originate from one sample sequenced in a study of T cell responses to AZD1222 COVID-19 vaccine. Some clones are missing from TCRdb's copy, which holds only in-frame ones; the method was immunoSEQ multiplex PCR. The sample consists of over 95,000 clones, 85% to 90% of them appearing once. Sample: peripheral blood, taken on day 0 of AZD1222 vaccination. These TCRs come from an adult in good health.

This sequence joins TRBV6-5 and TRBJ2-3; TRBD2 aligns across 12 bases. The CDR3 length is 14 residues. V trimming: 4 bases; J trimming: 5 bases; junction bases outside the gene matches: 1. In germline, CDR1 is MNHEY, CDR2 SVGAGI. This CDR3 reads CASSLLAGGDTQYF. DNA of the CDR3: TGTGCCAGCAGTTTACTAGCGGGAGGAGATACGCAGTATTTT.

This clone was detected a few times. J is TRBJ1-6 and V is TRBV5-4; TRBD1 agrees at 7 bases. Germline trimming cut 0 bases from V and 3 bases from J; bases unmatched to any gene: 9. Germline CDR1 and CDR2: SGHNT and YYREEE (reference sequence). The CDR3 is made up of 18 amino acids. CDR3 nucleotide sequence: TGTGCCAGCAGCTTGGGGGGAGTAGGGGGCCACTATAATTCACCCCTCCACTTT. As protein: CASSLGGVGGHYNSPLHF.

The J gene is TRBJ2-1, the V gene TRBV6-2 or TRBV6-3; maybe TRBD2 (5 bases). Germline V gene lookup returns CDR1 MNHEY and CDR2 SVGEGT. The ends were cut back, 6 bases at V and 0 bases at J, with 18 bases in the middle. The CDR3 is 17 amino acids. As DNA, the CDR3 is TGTGCCAGCAGCTCAACGGGAACATCGGCCTCCTACAATGAGCAGTTCTTC. Protein: CASSSTGTSASYNEQFF.

The chain recombines TRBV29-1 with TRBJ1-3, with TRBD1 as a possible D gene (5 bases). Germline CDR1 reads SQVTM; CDR2 reads ANQGSEA. V dropped 1 base and J dropped 2 bases, with 9 bases sitting between them. The CDR3 has 14 amino acids. The CDR3 bases are TGCAGCGTTGAAGGACAGCTCACTGGAAACACCATATATTTT. Translation gives CSVEGQLTGNTIYF. Variable domain in full (rest from reference TRBV29-1 and TRBJ1-3): SAVISQKPSRDICQRGTSLTIQCQVDSQVTMMFWYRQQPGQSLTLIATANQGSEATYESGFVIDKFPISRPNLTFSTLTVSNMSPEDSSIYLCSVEGQLTGNTIYFGEGSWLTVV.

The chain is built from TRBV5-1 and TRBJ2-3, with D perhaps matching TRBD2 (6 bases). This CDR3 has 13 residues. Trimming cost V 3 bases and J 2 bases, with 7 bases left between them. In germline, CDR1 is SGHRS, CDR2 YFSETQ. The DNA of the CDR3 is TGCGCCAGCAGCTCTAGCGTCACAGATACGCAGTATTTT. The encoded protein is CASSSSVTDTQYF. The complete variable domain, with remaining parts taken from reference TRBV5-1 and TRBJ2-3, reads KAGVTQTPRYLIKTRGQQVTLSCSPISGHRSVSWYQQTPGQGLQFLFEYFSETQRNKGNFPGRFSGRQFSNSRSEMNVSTLELGDSALYLCASSSSVTDTQYFGPGTRLTVL.